Listed here are 7 T cell receptor beta chains from one sample, sequenced in a study of T-cell memory formation after mild COVID-19. TCRdb used MiXCR to reprocess the 5' RACE reads, holding one entry per CDR3 protein. The sample lists 250,000 to 300,000 distinct CDR3 sequences, roughly 16% occurring once. Input material: PBMCs or a T cell subset sorted from them (not recorded which). All receptors derive from a man aged 18 to 29 who had mild COVID-19 (a few samples of this study predate the infection). Cell type and time point are not known.

This clonotype has a handful of counts. J is TRBJ2-7 and V is TRBV20-1, with 13 bases lining up with TRBD2. Germline loops: CDR1 DFQATT, CDR2 SNEGSKA (reference sequence). The CDR3 extends over 14 amino acids. Losses at the gene ends were 7 bases for V and 2 bases for J; bases not matched to a gene: 5. CDR3 nucleotide sequence: TGCAGTGGACTAGCGGGGGGCCTTGCCTACGAGCAGTACTTC. This sequence encodes CSGLAGGLAYEQYF.

J is TRBJ2-7 and V is TRBV24-1; D unresolved. From germline, CDR1 is KGHDR and CDR2 SFDVKD. This CDR3 spans 9 amino acids. The DNA for the CDR3 is TGTGCCACCAGTGATGGAACAGACGTC. Its translation: CATSDGTDV.

The gene calls are TRBV7-2 and TRBJ2-5, with 14 bases matching TRBD2. The CDR3 spans 15 residues. V dropped 5 bases and J dropped 5; count of bases not matched to a gene: 4. Germline V gene data show CDR1 as SGHTA and CDR2 as FQGNSA. The CDR3 region has the DNA TGTGCCAGCAGCGCGACTAGCGGGGGGGCGGAGACCCAGTACTTC. Encoded protein: CASSATSGGAETQYF.

This clonotype was seen a few times. The J gene is TRBJ1-2, the V gene TRBV29-1, with D possibly being TRBD1 (5 bases). The germline CDR1 and CDR2 sequences are SQVTM and ANQGSEA. This CDR3 has 13 amino acids. Between the trimmed V and J ends, which lost 3 bases and 5 bases, there was a span of 13 bases. CDR3 amino acids: CSVDWDGPYGYTF. The DNA for the CDR3 is TGCAGCGTTGATTGGGACGGACCATATGGCTACACCTTC.

The table lists this clonotype with a few counts. The CDR3 bases are TGTGCCAGCAGTTTACGGGCAGAACGGGCGGATCAGCCCCAGCATTTT. Translated: CASSLRAERADQPQHF. The chain employs TRBV12-3 or TRBV12-4 and TRBJ1-5; D gene unclear. Deletions cut 2 bases from V and 5 bases from J, with 16 bases between. This CDR3 region has 16 residues.

The sample holds a few counts of this clonotype. The chain employs TRBV10-3 and TRBJ2-7; a possible D gene is TRBD2 (7 bases). Trimming removed 7 bases from V and 0 bases from J, with 13 bases in between. There are 14 residues in the CDR3. CDR1 ENHRY and CDR2 SYGVKD come from the germline V gene. The CDR3 loop reads CAINGGGSSYEQYV. CDR3 DNA sequence: TGTGCCATCAACGGCGGGGGCTCCTCCTACGAGCAGTACGTC.

For the CDR3, the DNA is TGTGCCAGCAGCTCCGACAGGGCGACCACTAACTATGGCTACACCTTC. Translated: CASSSDRATTNYGYTF. J is TRBJ1-2 and V is TRBV7-2, with 7 nucleotides matching TRBD1. V was clipped by 4 bases and J by 0 bases; unmatched bases: 8. In germline, CDR1 is SGHTA, CDR2 FQGNSA. The CDR3 has 16 residues.